This T cell receptor (beta chain) appears in the sequencing data of a study of cytomegalovirus exposure and HLA in healthy donors. On this clone itself: The target antigen is unknown.

General study results and limits: Donor immune exposure was known only as CMV serostatus.

With V trimmed by 2 bases and J by 5 bases, 8 bases remained unmatched. Germline loops: CDR1 GTSNPN, CDR2 SVGIG (reference sequence). CDR3 length: 14 amino acids. Both 60 Vbeta primers and 13 Jbeta primers went into the PCR. Here immunoSEQ multiplex PCR was the method, and the copy in TCRdb shows in-frame clones only, minus some. This sample has 190,000 or so clones, with roughly 80% found just once. The sequenced sample was PBMCs. This sequence originates from a man aged 45-60 years in good health and CMV-seronegative. The genes are TRBV30 and TRBJ2-5; 7 bases are shared with TRBD1. CDR3 sequence (DNA): TGTGCCTGGAGTCCCGGGACAGCGCAGGAGACCCAGTACTTC. It specifies CAWSPGTAQETQYF.